This TCR beta chain is drawn from a study of T cells in Graves' hyperthyroidism and ophthalmopathy. Study information: Peripheral blood was secured at the point of initial diagnosis, before any treatment. Study-level findings and limits: Model predictions of ophthalmopathy came a median 6.5 months before onset. Among thyroid clonotypes expanded above 0.001, most also appeared in blood.

The CDR3 is 15 amino acids. V was cut by 3 bases and J by 1 base, with 13 bases left in between. Germline V gene sequence: CDR1 ENHRY, CDR2 SYGVKD. This clonotype was counted many times. The antigen is undetermined. The blood specimen was taken at initial hyperthyroidism diagnosis, before any ophthalmopathy symptoms. The investigators amplified TCR beta CDR3 regions from RNA transcripts. Using the HTBI primer set, a first-round RT-PCR was run on the TCR CDR3. TCRdb reprocessed the multiplex PCR reads via MiXCR and lists one record per CDR3 protein. This sample has more than 350,000 distinct CDR3 sequences, with about 15% found just once.

The receptor comes from a woman aged 30 to 39 with Graves' hyperthyroidism that later progressed to Graves' ophthalmopathy. Sequenced input: blood. V and J are TRBV10-3 and TRBJ2-7; tentatively, D is TRBD1 (6 bases). CDR3 sequence: CAISDYRDGSYEQYF. DNA of the CDR3: TGTGCCATCAGTGACTACAGGGATGGATCCTACGAGCAGTACTTC.